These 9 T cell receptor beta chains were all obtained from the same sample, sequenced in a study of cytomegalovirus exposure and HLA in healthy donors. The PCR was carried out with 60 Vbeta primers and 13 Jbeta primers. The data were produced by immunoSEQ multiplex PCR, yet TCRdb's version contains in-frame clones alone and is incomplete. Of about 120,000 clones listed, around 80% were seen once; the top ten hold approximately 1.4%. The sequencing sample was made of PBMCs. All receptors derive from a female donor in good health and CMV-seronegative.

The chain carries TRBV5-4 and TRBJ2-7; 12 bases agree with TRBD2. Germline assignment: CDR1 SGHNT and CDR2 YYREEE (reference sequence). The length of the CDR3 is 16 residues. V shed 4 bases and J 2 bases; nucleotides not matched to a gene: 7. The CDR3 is CASSGLTSGGTYEQYF. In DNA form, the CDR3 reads TGTGCCAGCAGCGGGTTAACTAGCGGGGGGACCTACGAGCAGTACTTC. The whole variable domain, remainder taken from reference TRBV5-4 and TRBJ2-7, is ETGVTQSPTHLIKTRGQQVTLRCSSQSGHNTVSWYQQALGQGPQFIFQYYREEENGRGNFPPRFSGLQFPNYSSELNVNALELDDSALYLCASSGLTSGGTYEQYFGPGTRLTVT.

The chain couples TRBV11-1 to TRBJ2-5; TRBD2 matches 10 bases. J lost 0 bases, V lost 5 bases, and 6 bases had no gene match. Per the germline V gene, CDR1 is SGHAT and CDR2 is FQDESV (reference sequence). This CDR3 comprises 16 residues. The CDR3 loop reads CASSRRTSGNQETQYF. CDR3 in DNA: TGTGCCAGCAGCAGGAGGACTAGCGGAAACCAAGAGACCCAGTACTTC.

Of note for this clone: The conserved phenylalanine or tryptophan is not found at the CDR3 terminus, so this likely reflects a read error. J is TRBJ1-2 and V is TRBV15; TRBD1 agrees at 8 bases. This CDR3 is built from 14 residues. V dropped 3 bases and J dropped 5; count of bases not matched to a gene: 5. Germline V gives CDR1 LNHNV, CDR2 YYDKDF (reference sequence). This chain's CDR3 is CATSRTGVGYGYTV. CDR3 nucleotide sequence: TGTGCCACCAGCAGGACAGGGGTGGGGTATGGCTACACCGTC.

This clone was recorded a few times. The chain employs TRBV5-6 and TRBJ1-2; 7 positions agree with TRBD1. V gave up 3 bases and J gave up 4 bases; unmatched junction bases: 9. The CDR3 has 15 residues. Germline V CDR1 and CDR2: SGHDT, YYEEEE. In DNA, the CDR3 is TGTGCCAGCAGCTCAACAGGGGAAATCGGCTATGGCTACACCTTC. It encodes CASSSTGEIGYGYTF.

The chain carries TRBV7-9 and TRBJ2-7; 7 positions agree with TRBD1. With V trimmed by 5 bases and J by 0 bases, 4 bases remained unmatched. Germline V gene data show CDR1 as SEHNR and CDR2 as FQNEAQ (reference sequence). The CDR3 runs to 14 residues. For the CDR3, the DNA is TGTGCCAGCAGCCTGACAGGGACCTCCTACGAGCAGTACTTC. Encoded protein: CASSLTGTSYEQYF.

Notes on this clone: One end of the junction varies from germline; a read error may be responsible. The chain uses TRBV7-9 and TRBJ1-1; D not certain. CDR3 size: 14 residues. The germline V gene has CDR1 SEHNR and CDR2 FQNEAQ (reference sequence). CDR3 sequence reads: CSSRPGQTNTEAFF. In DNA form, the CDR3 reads TGTTCCAGCAGACCGGGTCAGACGAACACTGAAGCTTTCTTT.

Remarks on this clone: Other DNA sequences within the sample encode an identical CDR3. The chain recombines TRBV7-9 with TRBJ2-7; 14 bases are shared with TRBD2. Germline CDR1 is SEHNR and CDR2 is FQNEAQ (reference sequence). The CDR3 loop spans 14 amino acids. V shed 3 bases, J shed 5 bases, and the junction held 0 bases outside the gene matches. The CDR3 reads CASSLGLAGDEQYF. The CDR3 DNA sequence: TGTGCCAGCAGCTTGGGACTAGCGGGAGACGAGCAGTACTTC.

CDR3 sequence reads: CASSYLSRGSEAFF. The CDR3 DNA reads as TGTGCCAGCAGTTACCTTAGTAGGGGCTCTGAAGCTTTCTTT. V and J are TRBV6-5 and TRBJ1-1, with D perhaps TRBD1 (5 bases). Trimming pared 2 bases from V and 6 bases from J, leaving 13 bases between. The CDR3 runs to 14 residues. Germline loops: CDR1 MNHEY, CDR2 SVGAGI.

The CDR3 sequence is CASSQDLGVDEQFF. Here the CDR3 DNA reads TGCGCCAGCAGCCAAGATCTAGGCGTCGATGAGCAGTTCTTC. The chain couples TRBV4-3 to TRBJ2-1; no definite D call. The CDR3 covers 14 residues. Looked up from germline, CDR1 is LGHNA and CDR2 is YSLEER. Trimming shortened V by 0 bases and J by 8 bases, and 11 bases separated the two germline ends.